The rows below give T cell receptor beta chains drawn from one sample of a study of post-analysis software for immune sequencing data. TCRdb used MiXCR to reprocess the PCR reads, holding one entry per CDR3 protein. The data contain 450,000 to 700,000 distinct CDR3 sequences, around 44% of them singletons. Sequencing was performed on blood. The receptors stem from a girl aged 5-17 years with multiple sclerosis. Each CDR3 is given with its conserved first and last residue. The order of the fields is J gene, clone size, V gene, D gene, CDR3 length, CDR3 protein, CDR3 DNA. D genes are given only for firm matches. Some rows mark clone size as missing; the rest say once, few, many or name a class of expanded clone.

j_call: TRBJ2-3; clone_size: few; v_call: TRBV10-3; d_call: .; cdr3_length: 15; cdr3_aa: CAISESGTAGDTQYF; cdr3_nt: TGTGCCATCAGTGAGTCGGGTACGGCGGGGGATACGCAGTATTTT
j_call: TRBJ2-7; clone_size: .; v_call: TRBV5-1; d_call: TRBD1; cdr3_length: 13; cdr3_aa: CASSFQGDYEQYF; cdr3_nt: TGCGCCAGCAGCTTCCAGGGGGACTACGAGCAGTACTTC
j_call: TRBJ2-7; clone_size: .; v_call: TRBV25-1; d_call: TRBD1; cdr3_length: 16; cdr3_aa: CASSESSGTGAYEQYF; cdr3_nt: TGTGCCAGCAGTGAATCCTCCGGGACAGGAGCCTACGAGCAGTACTTC
j_call: TRBJ1-1; clone_size: few; v_call: TRBV6-6; d_call: .; cdr3_length: 15; cdr3_aa: CASSYLKPGNTEAFF; cdr3_nt: TGTGCCAGCAGTTACCTAAAGCCGGGGAACACTGAAGCTTTCTTT
j_call: TRBJ2-1; clone_size: .; v_call: TRBV10-3; d_call: .; cdr3_length: 14; cdr3_aa: CAISLKAAYNEQFF; cdr3_nt: TGTGCCATCAGTCTGAAGGCCGCCTACAATGAGCAGTTCTTC
j_call: TRBJ2-4; clone_size: .; v_call: TRBV12-3/TRBV12-4; d_call: .; cdr3_length: 13; cdr3_aa: CASSWARDNIQYF; cdr3_nt: TGTGCCAGCAGTTGGGCCCGAGACAACATTCAGTACTTC
j_call: TRBJ1-2; clone_size: once; v_call: TRBV5-1; d_call: .; cdr3_length: 15; cdr3_aa: CASSPGQRGIYGYTF; cdr3_nt: TGCGCCAGCAGCCCCGGACAGAGAGGGATCTATGGCTACACCTTC
j_call: TRBJ2-1; clone_size: .; v_call: TRBV10-3; d_call: .; cdr3_length: 13; cdr3_aa: CAISPRIDNEQFF; cdr3_nt: TGTGCCATCAGCCCCCGCATCGACAATGAGCAGTTCTTC
j_call: TRBJ2-5; clone_size: few; v_call: TRBV7-6; d_call: .; cdr3_length: 17; cdr3_aa: CASSRWTDRTRQETQYF; cdr3_nt: TGTGCCAGCAGCCGATGGACAGACCGAACTCGTCAAGAGACCCAGTACTTC
j_call: TRBJ2-1; clone_size: .; v_call: TRBV10-3; d_call: .; cdr3_length: 13; cdr3_aa: CALASGSYNEQFF; cdr3_nt: TGTGCCCTGGCAAGCGGCTCGTACAATGAGCAGTTCTTC
j_call: TRBJ2-1; clone_size: .; v_call: TRBV12-3/TRBV12-4; d_call: TRBD1; cdr3_length: 13; cdr3_aa: CASSPDRPNEQFF; cdr3_nt: TGTGCCAGCAGTCCGGACAGGCCCAATGAGCAGTTCTTC
j_call: TRBJ2-5; clone_size: many; v_call: TRBV28; d_call: .; cdr3_length: 15; cdr3_aa: CASSSQVGSRETQYF; cdr3_nt: TGTGCCAGCAGCTCCCAGGTGGGGAGCAGAGAGACCCAGTACTTC
j_call: TRBJ1-1; clone_size: .; v_call: TRBV7-2; d_call: .; cdr3_length: 13; cdr3_aa: CASSPEGGRIAFF; cdr3_nt: TGTGCCAGCAGCCCCGAGGGGGGCAGAATAGCTTTCTTT
j_call: TRBJ2-5; clone_size: few; v_call: TRBV20-1; d_call: .; cdr3_length: 12; cdr3_aa: CSANRVPETQYF; cdr3_nt: TGCAGTGCCAACAGGGTCCCAGAGACCCAGTACTTC
j_call: TRBJ2-7; clone_size: few; v_call: TRBV24-1; d_call: .; cdr3_length: 12; cdr3_aa: CATSDSSYEQYF; cdr3_nt: TGTGCCACCAGTGATTCCTCCTACGAGCAGTACTTC
j_call: TRBJ2-1; clone_size: .; v_call: TRBV7-3; d_call: TRBD2; cdr3_length: 18; cdr3_aa: CASSSQGGPSGGYNEQFF; cdr3_nt: TGTGCCAGCAGCTCACAGGGGGGGCCTAGCGGGGGTTACAATGAGCAGTTCTTC
j_call: TRBJ2-1; clone_size: few; v_call: TRBV5-1; d_call: .; cdr3_length: 15; cdr3_aa: CASSLASPGRNEQFF; cdr3_nt: TGCGCCAGCAGCTTGGCTAGCCCGGGTCGCAATGAGCAGTTCTTC
j_call: TRBJ2-7; clone_size: .; v_call: TRBV5-1; d_call: .; cdr3_length: 13; cdr3_aa: CASSLKRLDEQYF; cdr3_nt: TGCGCCAGCAGCTTGAAACGCTTGGACGAGCAGTACTTC
j_call: TRBJ2-5; clone_size: .; v_call: TRBV5-1; d_call: .; cdr3_length: 15; cdr3_aa: CASRFDRAQQETQYF; cdr3_nt: TGCGCCAGCAGGTTTGATAGGGCCCAACAAGAGACCCAGTACTTC
j_call: TRBJ2-7; clone_size: .; v_call: TRBV27; d_call: .; cdr3_length: 13; cdr3_aa: CASSTGTSYEQYF; cdr3_nt: TGTGCCAGCAGTACAGGGACCAGCTACGAGCAGTACTTC
j_call: TRBJ2-7; clone_size: .; v_call: TRBV10-3; d_call: TRBD2; cdr3_length: 15; cdr3_aa: CAISEKGLAGDEQYF; cdr3_nt: TGTGCCATCAGTGAGAAGGGACTAGCGGGAGATGAGCAGTACTTC
j_call: TRBJ1-1; clone_size: .; v_call: TRBV5-1; d_call: TRBD1; cdr3_length: 16; cdr3_aa: CASSLMDSGTGSGAFF; cdr3_nt: TGCGCCAGCAGCTTGATGGACTCCGGGACAGGGTCCGGAGCTTTCTTT
j_call: TRBJ1-3; clone_size: .; v_call: TRBV12-3/TRBV12-4; d_call: .; cdr3_length: 12; cdr3_aa: CASSPRHGTIYF; cdr3_nt: TGTGCCAGCAGTCCCCGCCACGGGACCATATATTTT
j_call: TRBJ2-1; clone_size: .; v_call: TRBV3-1; d_call: TRBD1; cdr3_length: 16; cdr3_aa: CASSHAGQGLASEQFF; cdr3_nt: TGTGCCAGCAGCCACGCGGGACAGGGGTTAGCGAGTGAGCAGTTCTTC
j_call: TRBJ1-1; clone_size: .; v_call: TRBV2; d_call: .; cdr3_length: 14; cdr3_aa: CASTPGPMNTEAFF; cdr3_nt: TGTGCCAGTACACCGGGGCCGATGAACACTGAAGCTTTCTTT
j_call: TRBJ2-5; clone_size: once; v_call: TRBV29-1; d_call: TRBD2; cdr3_length: 16; cdr3_aa: CSVVGLAGGTNNEQYF; cdr3_nt: TGCAGCGTTGTAGGCCTAGCGGGAGGGACGAACAATGAGCAGTACTTC
j_call: TRBJ1-4; clone_size: few; v_call: TRBV7-6; d_call: .; cdr3_length: 14; cdr3_aa: CASSQAIGGEKLFF; cdr3_nt: TGTGCCAGCAGCCAAGCTATCGGGGGTGAAAAACTGTTTTTT
j_call: TRBJ2-7; clone_size: .; v_call: TRBV20-1; d_call: TRBD1; cdr3_length: 15; cdr3_aa: CSARGRDRRSYEQYF; cdr3_nt: TGCAGTGCTAGAGGCCGGGACAGAAGATCCTACGAGCAGTACTTC
j_call: TRBJ2-5; clone_size: .; v_call: TRBV5-1; d_call: .; cdr3_length: 14; cdr3_aa: CASSLAGVAETQYF; cdr3_nt: TGCGCCAGCAGCTTGGCGGGGGTTGCGGAGACCCAGTACTTC
j_call: TRBJ2-7; clone_size: .; v_call: TRBV12-3/TRBV12-4; d_call: .; cdr3_length: 13; cdr3_aa: CASGWSTTYEQYF; cdr3_nt: TGTGCCAGTGGGTGGTCTACCACCTACGAGCAGTACTTC
j_call: TRBJ2-7; clone_size: .; v_call: TRBV5-1; d_call: .; cdr3_length: 15; cdr3_aa: CASSFRGLGNYEQYF; cdr3_nt: TGCGCCAGCAGCTTTAGGGGACTGGGAAACTACGAGCAGTACTTC
j_call: TRBJ2-1; clone_size: .; v_call: TRBV14; d_call: .; cdr3_length: 16; cdr3_aa: CASSPELTPIYNEQFF; cdr3_nt: TGTGCCAGCAGCCCGGAGTTGACACCAATCTACAATGAGCAGTTCTTC
j_call: TRBJ1-4; clone_size: .; v_call: TRBV12-3/TRBV12-4; d_call: .; cdr3_length: 15; cdr3_aa: CASNNRVVANEKLFF; cdr3_nt: TGTGCCAGCAACAACAGGGTGGTAGCTAATGAAAAACTGTTTTTT
j_call: TRBJ2-5; clone_size: .; v_call: TRBV24-1; d_call: TRBD1; cdr3_length: 16; cdr3_aa: CATSDPRDRGRETQYF; cdr3_nt: TGTGCCACCAGTGATCCCCGGGACAGGGGTAGGGAGACCCAGTACTTC
j_call: TRBJ2-5; clone_size: few; v_call: TRBV12-3/TRBV12-4; d_call: TRBD2; cdr3_length: 15; cdr3_aa: CASRTRDYGFETQYF; cdr3_nt: TGTGCCAGCAGAACCCGGGACTACGGGTTCGAGACCCAGTACTTC
j_call: TRBJ1-6; clone_size: .; v_call: TRBV6-1; d_call: .; cdr3_length: 14; cdr3_aa: CASSLQGSNSPLHF; cdr3_nt: TGTGCCAGCAGTCTACAGGGTTCTAATTCACCCCTCCACTTT
j_call: TRBJ2-1; clone_size: .; v_call: TRBV27; d_call: TRBD1; cdr3_length: 14; cdr3_aa: CANRGQGPYNEQFF; cdr3_nt: TGTGCCAACAGGGGACAGGGTCCCTACAATGAGCAGTTCTTC
j_call: TRBJ2-3; clone_size: once; v_call: TRBV18; d_call: TRBD1; cdr3_length: 17; cdr3_aa: CASSPPTGGDSTDTQYF; cdr3_nt: TGTGCCAGCTCACCACCGACAGGGGGTGACAGCACAGATACGCAGTATTTT
j_call: TRBJ1-1; clone_size: .; v_call: TRBV5-1; d_call: TRBD1; cdr3_length: 15; cdr3_aa: CASSLPGDRRTEAFF; cdr3_nt: TGCGCCAGCAGCTTGCCCGGGGACAGAAGAACCGAAGCTTTCTTT
j_call: TRBJ1-2; clone_size: .; v_call: TRBV20-1; d_call: .; cdr3_length: 13; cdr3_aa: CSPLGDIVHGYTF; cdr3_nt: TGCAGCCCCCTCGGGGACATCGTCCATGGCTACACCTTC
j_call: TRBJ1-2; clone_size: .; v_call: TRBV12-3/TRBV12-4; d_call: .; cdr3_length: 13; cdr3_aa: CASSVLPNYGYTF; cdr3_nt: TGTGCCAGTAGTGTCCTCCCTAACTATGGCTACACCTTC
j_call: TRBJ2-1; clone_size: .; v_call: TRBV2; d_call: .; cdr3_length: 16; cdr3_aa: CASSDAGAGSYNEQFF; cdr3_nt: TGTGCCAGCAGTGATGCGGGGGCAGGCTCCTACAATGAGCAGTTCTTC
j_call: TRBJ1-2; clone_size: few; v_call: TRBV12-3/TRBV12-4; d_call: .; cdr3_length: 12; cdr3_aa: CASSPGSDGYTF; cdr3_nt: TGTGCCAGCAGTCCAGGGTCCGATGGCTACACCTTC
j_call: TRBJ1-2; clone_size: .; v_call: TRBV7-9; d_call: .; cdr3_length: 14; cdr3_aa: CASSPGQTRYGYTF; cdr3_nt: TGTGCCAGCAGCCCCGGACAGACTCGCTATGGCTACACCTTC
j_call: TRBJ2-3; clone_size: .; v_call: TRBV12-3/TRBV12-4; d_call: .; cdr3_length: 14; cdr3_aa: CASSRTSSADAQYF; cdr3_nt: TGTGCCAGCAGTCGTACGTCTAGCGCAGATGCGCAGTATTTT
j_call: TRBJ2-4; clone_size: .; v_call: TRBV5-1; d_call: .; cdr3_length: 17; cdr3_aa: CASSAGPFNKAKNIQYF; cdr3_nt: TGCGCCAGCAGCGCGGGACCCTTCAACAAAGCCAAAAACATTCAGTACTTC
j_call: TRBJ1-2; clone_size: .; v_call: TRBV2; d_call: .; cdr3_length: 16; cdr3_aa: CASTDRPLRQMDGYTF; cdr3_nt: TGTGCCAGCACGGATAGGCCCTTGAGGCAGATGGATGGCTACACCTTC
j_call: TRBJ2-5; clone_size: many; v_call: TRBV24-1; d_call: .; cdr3_length: 14; cdr3_aa: CATSDPGSQETQYF; cdr3_nt: TGTGCCACCAGTGACCCCGGGTCCCAAGAGACCCAGTACTTC
j_call: TRBJ1-2; clone_size: few; v_call: TRBV12-3/TRBV12-4; d_call: .; cdr3_length: 10; cdr3_aa: CASSLDGYTF; cdr3_nt: TGTGCCAGCAGTTTGGATGGCTACACCTTC
j_call: TRBJ2-5; clone_size: .; v_call: TRBV3-1; d_call: .; cdr3_length: 11; cdr3_aa: CASSQVRTQYF; cdr3_nt: TGTGCCAGCAGCCAAGTCCGTACCCAGTACTTC
j_call: TRBJ2-5; clone_size: .; v_call: TRBV6-5; d_call: TRBD1; cdr3_length: 16; cdr3_aa: CASSPGQVSTGETQYF; cdr3_nt: TGTGCCAGCAGTCCAGGACAGGTCTCGACTGGGGAGACCCAGTACTTC
j_call: TRBJ1-2; clone_size: .; v_call: TRBV9; d_call: TRBD1; cdr3_length: 14; cdr3_aa: CASSEGTENYGYTF; cdr3_nt: TGTGCCAGCAGCGAGGGGACAGAGAACTATGGCTACACCTTC
j_call: TRBJ2-3; clone_size: .; v_call: TRBV20-1; d_call: .; cdr3_length: 14; cdr3_aa: CSARSGARADTQYF; cdr3_nt: TGCAGTGCTAGGAGCGGAGCGCGAGCAGATACGCAGTATTTT
j_call: TRBJ2-3; clone_size: .; v_call: TRBV20-1; d_call: .; cdr3_length: 13; cdr3_aa: CSARQTPGDTQYF; cdr3_nt: TGCAGTGCTAGACAGACCCCGGGGGATACGCAGTATTTT
j_call: TRBJ2-7; clone_size: .; v_call: TRBV11-2; d_call: .; cdr3_length: 12; cdr3_aa: CASSLSRKTRYF; cdr3_nt: TGTGCCAGCAGCTTAAGTCGGAAGACCCGGTACTTC
j_call: TRBJ1-2; clone_size: .; v_call: TRBV12-3/TRBV12-4; d_call: .; cdr3_length: 12; cdr3_aa: CASTRGRVGYTF; cdr3_nt: TGTGCCAGCACCCGGGGTAGAGTGGGCTACACCTTC
j_call: TRBJ1-5; clone_size: few; v_call: TRBV4-1; d_call: .; cdr3_length: 15; cdr3_aa: CASSQDRQSNQPQHF; cdr3_nt: TGCGCCAGCAGCCAAGATCGGCAGAGCAATCAGCCCCAGCATTTT
j_call: TRBJ2-1; clone_size: .; v_call: TRBV7-8; d_call: TRBD2; cdr3_length: 15; cdr3_aa: CASSFSGASYDEQFF; cdr3_nt: TGTGCCAGCAGCTTTAGCGGGGCCAGTTACGATGAGCAGTTCTTC